The 15 T cell receptor beta chains below were found in one sample sequenced in a study of vaccination and CD4 T cells after COVID-19. The Oncomine TCR Beta short-read assay was applied to DNA of cultured CD4+ T cells. MiXCR, applied by TCRdb to the PCR reads, yields one record per CDR3 protein. Of over 2,000 distinct CDR3 sequences listed, roughly a quarter are singletons. Which antigens these TCRs recognize remains unknown. Stated treatment: roughly 11-day PBMC culture with coronavirus spike peptide pools or control peptides (ViraFEST assay). Sequencing used CD4+ T cells from blood, cultured in vitro, obtained after SARS-CoV-2 vaccination. The receptor set was obtained from a human donor who had recovered from COVID-19.

The chain uses TRBV6-2 or TRBV6-3 and TRBJ1-2, with D maybe TRBD1 (5 bases). The germline V gene has CDR1 MNHEY and CDR2 SVGEGT. V was cut by 5 bases and J by 3 bases, with 10 bases left in between. The CDR3 totals 13 residues. CDR3 protein: CASSRGSYYGYTF. CDR3 DNA: TGTGCCAGCAGTCGGGGGTCCTACTATGGCTACACCTTC.

This clonotype was observed a handful of times. V and J are TRBV20-1 and TRBJ2-7; 8 positions agree with TRBD1. The CDR3 has 13 residues. The germline V gene has CDR1 DFQATT and CDR2 SNEGSKA (reference sequence). Trimming cost V 5 bases and J 4 bases; bases outside gene matches: 7. The CDR3 sequence is CSAGMTGEYEQYF. The CDR3 DNA reads as TGCAGTGCTGGCATGACAGGGGAATACGAGCAGTACTTC.

CDR3 loop: CASSLAGQAHNSPLHF. In nucleotides, the CDR3 is TGTGCCAGCAGCTTGGCGGGCCAGGCCCATAATTCACCCCTCCACTTT. The rearrangement joins TRBV5-4 to TRBJ1-6; unclear D gene. V gave up 0 bases and J gave up 5 bases, with 12 bases separating them. The germline V gene has CDR1 SGHNT and CDR2 YYREEE (reference sequence). The CDR3 sequence is 16 residues long.

Only a few counts were recorded for this clonotype. This sequence joins TRBV7-9 and TRBJ1-2, with D possibly being TRBD1 (6 bases). The CDR3 is 14 residues long. With 5 bases removed from V and 2 bases from J, the gap between germline ends came to 12 bases. Looked up from germline, CDR1 is SEHNR and CDR2 is FQNEAQ (reference sequence). The CDR3: CASSTGTLNYGYTF. CDR3 nucleotide sequence: TGTGCCAGCAGCACCGGGACATTGAACTATGGCTACACCTTC.

CDR3 loop: CASRDGQGMNTEAFF. The DNA of the CDR3 is TGTGCCAGCAGGGACGGACAGGGGATGAACACTGAAGCTTTCTTT. The V call is TRBV6-1, the J call TRBJ1-1, with 9 bases that match TRBD1. Trimming removed 6 bases from V and 0 bases from J; junction bases left unmatched: 5. Per the germline V gene, CDR1 is MNHNS and CDR2 is SASEGT. The CDR3 is made up of 15 amino acids.

This clonotype is categorized as medium-sized. The chain employs TRBV7-9 and TRBJ2-7; D tentatively fits TRBD1 or TRBD2 (5 bases each). The CDR3 totals 17 residues. In germline, CDR1 is SEHNR, CDR2 FQNEAQ (reference sequence). Trimming removed 5 bases from V and 2 bases from J, with 22 bases in between. CDR3 protein: CASSGIGMGVLTYEQYF. The CDR3 DNA follows: TGTGCCAGCAGCGGGATTGGTATGGGGGTCCTTACCTACGAGCAGTACTTC.

A few counts support this clonotype. This rearrangement joins TRBV7-3 to TRBJ1-2, with a weak D call TRBD1 (5 bases). V lost 4 bases and J lost 6, with 12 bases in between. CDR1 is SGHTA, CDR2 FQGTGA, per germline. This CDR3 has 13 residues. This CDR3 reads CASSSQGSNGYTF. CDR3 bases: TGTGCCAGCAGCTCCCAGGGAAGTAATGGCTACACCTTC.

This rearrangement joins TRBV12-3 or TRBV12-4 to TRBJ2-7, with 7 bases aligning to TRBD1. Trimming took 8 bases from V and 4 from J; bases not matched to a gene: 8. This CDR3 comprises 13 residues. The CDR3 DNA reads as TGTGCCAGCCGAGAGGGGGCTCCATACGAGCAGTACTTC. Translated, it gives CASREGAPYEQYF.

Relative to its sample, this clonotype is medium-sized (0.01 to 0.1%). This chain joins TRBV7-9 and TRBJ2-5; D perhaps matches TRBD1 (6 bases). The V gene lost 7 bases and the J gene lost 5 bases, with 11 bases spanning the gap. CDR1 SEHNR and CDR2 FQNEAQ come from the germline V gene (reference sequence). The CDR3 consists of 12 residues. For the CDR3, the DNA is TGTGCCAGCAAGACAGGCGAGGAGACCCAGTACTTC. Its protein product is CASKTGEETQYF.

Relative to its sample, this clonotype is medium-sized. The V call is TRBV6-1, the J call TRBJ2-1; no clear D. Trimming took 7 bases from V and 0 from J, leaving 13 bases between them. The CDR3 is made up of 15 amino acids. Germline values: CDR1 MNHNS, CDR2 SASEGT. DNA for the CDR3: TGTGCCAGCAACGTAGGCCTCAGCTCCTACAATGAGCAGTTCTTC. Translating gives CASNVGLSSYNEQFF.

In this sample, this clonotype is large. The chain employs TRBV6-1 and TRBJ1-3; perhaps TRBD1 as D (5 bases). The CDR3 consists of 14 residues. Germline V gene lookup returns CDR1 MNHNS and CDR2 SASEGT. Trimming left V 6 bases short and J 2 bases short, with 11 bases between. The CDR3 bases are TGTGCCAGCAGCGAAAAGGGGACTGGAAACACCATATATTTT. Encoded protein: CASSEKGTGNTIYF.

The chain carries TRBV7-3 and TRBJ2-6; D not resolved. Germline CDR1 SGHTA, CDR2 FQGTGA. V dropped 10 bases and J dropped 0 bases, with 7 bases sitting between them. The CDR3 has 13 residues. CDR3 DNA sequence: TGTGCCACGGCTCGCTCTGGGGCCAACGTCCTGACTTTC. Translation: CATARSGANVLTF.

This clonotype was recorded a few times. This chain links TRBV6-4 with TRBJ2-7, with 7 bases identical to TRBD2. The CDR3 is made up of 15 amino acids. V gave up 4 bases and J gave up 2 bases; unmatched junction bases: 8. The germline V gene encodes CDR1 MRHNA and CDR2 SNTAGT. The DNA of the CDR3 is TGTGCCAGCAGTGCTATGAGCGGGGCCACCTACGAGCAGTACTTC. Amino acid sequence: CASSAMSGATYEQYF.

This clonotype has just a few counts. The CDR3 DNA follows: TGTGCCAGCAGCCAAGACAGCAATCAGCCCCAGCATTTT. Protein sequence: CASSQDSNQPQHF. The V call is TRBV4-2, the J call TRBJ1-5; D gene ambiguous. CDR1 is LGHNA and CDR2 is YNFKEQ in the germline V gene. The CDR3 covers 13 residues. Trimming removed 0 bases at V and 1 base at J, with 1 base between.

This sequence joins TRBV20-1 and TRBJ1-6; TRBD1 aligns across 10 bases. The CDR3 length is 14 residues. Unmatched junction bases numbered 6, after V lost 6 bases and J lost 7 bases. From germline, CDR1 is DFQATT and CDR2 SNEGSKA (reference sequence). The CDR3 DNA reads TGCAGTGCCCGACAGGGGGCGCAAAATTCACCCCTCCACTTT. Its protein is CSARQGAQNSPLHF.